These 29 T cell receptor beta chains came from one sample sequenced in a study of T cells in Graves' hyperthyroidism and ophthalmopathy. It was RNA transcripts that yielded the amplified TCR beta CDR3 regions. First-round RT-PCR with HTBI primers amplified the TCR CDR3 region. TCRdb fed the multiplex PCR reads into MiXCR, producing one record per CDR3 protein. The profile shows 400,000 to 450,000 distinct CDR3 sequences, 14% to 15% of them singletons. The sequenced material came from blood. Source of these receptors: a man younger than 35 with Graves' ophthalmopathy.

The chain joins TRBV20-1 to TRBJ2-5, with D perhaps matching TRBD2 (6 bases). V lost 0 bases, J lost 4 bases, and 15 bases lay in between. The CDR3 loop spans 15 amino acids. Germline V gene lookup returns CDR1 DFQATT and CDR2 SNEGSKA (reference sequence). DNA of the CDR3: TGCAGTGCTAGAGATAGAAGCCAGGGAGGAGAGACCCAGTACTTC. It specifies CSARDRSQGGETQYF.

This clonotype was counted a few times. V and J are TRBV7-2 and TRBJ1-5, with TRBD1 matching over 10 bases. CDR3 size: 12 residues. Germline CDR1 reads SGHTA; CDR2 reads FQGNSA. The J segment lost 12 bases and the V segment lost 6 bases, leaving 5 bases of the junction unmatched. The CDR3 sequence: CASSSDRGNQHF. CDR3 coding DNA: TGTGCCAGCAGTTCGGACAGGGGGAACCAGCATTTT.

This clonotype was recorded at least ten times. V gene TRBV5-1 combines with J gene TRBJ1-5, with D possibly TRBD1 on 6 matching bases. The CDR3 has 15 amino acids. From germline, CDR1 is SGHRS and CDR2 YFSETQ. Trimming shortened V by 0 bases and J by 6 bases, and 13 bases separated the two germline ends. CDR3 amino acids: CASSLEGSGVQPQHF. CDR3 nucleotide sequence: TGCGCCAGCAGCTTGGAGGGGTCAGGGGTTCAGCCCCAGCATTTT.

In this sample, this clonotype turned up many times. This chain connects TRBV5-1 to TRBJ2-4; possible D gene TRBD2, 6 bases. CDR1 and CDR2 from the germline V gene are SGHRS and YFSETQ. The V end was cut by 4 bases, the J end by 7 bases, with 12 bases between. CDR3 length equals 13 residues. The CDR3 DNA reads TGCGCCAGCAGCGGTTGGGCGGGGAACATTCAGTACTTC. Translated: CASSGWAGNIQYF.

This clonotype showed up many times. V usage is TRBV2 and J usage is TRBJ2-1; D remains ambiguous. Germline V gene lookup returns CDR1 SNHLY and CDR2 FYNNEI. The ends were cut back, 0 bases at V and 4 bases at J, with 10 bases in the middle. The CDR3 sequence is 15 residues long. Written as DNA, the CDR3 is TGTGCCAGCAGTGAAGCGCTTCCCGGTTACAATGAGCAGTTCTTC. It specifies CASSEALPGYNEQFF.

This clonotype has a count of ten or more. V is TRBV24-1 and J is TRBJ1-1; D remains ambiguous. CDR3 length equals 14 residues. Germline V gene lookup returns CDR1 KGHDR and CDR2 SFDVKD. V dropped 0 bases and J dropped 10 bases, with 14 bases sitting between them. CDR3 in amino acids: CATSDLQTTSGAFF. DNA of the CDR3: TGTGCCACCAGTGATTTGCAAACAACTTCGGGAGCTTTCTTT.

This clonotype was counted many times. The chain couples TRBV27 to TRBJ2-7, with unresolved D. The germline gives CDR1 MNHEY, CDR2 SMNVEV (reference sequence). Trimming left V 3 bases short and J 3 bases short, with 9 bases between. The CDR3 extends over 13 amino acids. The CDR3 sequence: CASSLGIYYEQYF. For the CDR3, the DNA is TGTGCCAGCAGTTTGGGTATATACTACGAGCAGTACTTC.

This clonotype was counted a few times. The J gene is TRBJ2-1, the V gene TRBV5-1; D possibly corresponds to TRBD1 (5 bases). This CDR3 spans 15 amino acids. The germline V gene has CDR1 SGHRS and CDR2 YFSETQ. V lost 1 base and J 8 bases, leaving 16 bases between the germline ends. CDR3 region: CASSLNVPGAHEQFF. DNA of the CDR3: TGCGCCAGCAGCTTGAACGTACCTGGGGCGCATGAGCAGTTCTTC.

This clonotype was recorded only once. Possible read error: a much larger clone is one base away. J is TRBJ1-2 and V is TRBV2, with D perhaps matching TRBD1 (5 bases). Per germline, CDR1 SNHLY and CDR2 FYNNEI. This CDR3 is 15 amino acids long. DNA of the CDR3: TGTGCCAGCAGTGAAGTGGGACCGTACCTCTATGGCCACACCTTC. It specifies CASSEVGPYLYGHTF.

In its sample, this clonotype was seen many times. The chain joins TRBV20-1 to TRBJ2-5; D is unresolved. The CDR3 length is 12 residues. Trimming stripped 3 bases from V and 0 bases from J, with 5 bases between. Germline V gene data show CDR1 as DFQATT and CDR2 as SNEGSKA (reference sequence). CDR3 coding DNA: TGCAGTGCTAGCCGATACCAAGAGACCCAGTACTTC. This gives the protein CSASRYQETQYF.

In its sample, this clonotype was seen many times. This chain connects TRBV20-1 to TRBJ1-2; tentatively, D is TRBD1 (6 bases). CDR3 size: 16 residues. Looked up from germline, CDR1 is DFQATT and CDR2 is SNEGSKA (reference sequence). With 0 bases removed from V and 0 bases from J, the gap between germline ends came to 14 bases. The CDR3 DNA reads TGCAGTGCTAGAGATCTGGCAGGGGCTTCTAACTATGGCTACACCTTC. This encodes CSARDLAGASNYGYTF.

This clonotype was seen only a few times. This sequence joins TRBV9 and TRBJ2-3, with 7 bases identical to TRBD1. The CDR3 has 15 residues. V dropped 0 bases and J dropped 5; count of bases not matched to a gene: 6. Germline values: CDR1 SGDLS, CDR2 YYNGEE. The CDR3, as DNA: TGTGCCAGCAGCGTAGGACAGGGAGAGGGAGATACGCAGTATTTT. This encodes CASSVGQGEGDTQYF.

A few counts support this clonotype. The rearrangement links TRBV3-1 to TRBJ2-3; 10 nucleotides line up with TRBD2. The CDR3 contains 16 residues. Germline-derived CDR1 and CDR2 are LGHDT and YNNKEL (reference sequence). V lost 1 base to trimming and J lost 5 bases; unmatched junction nucleotides: 6. The DNA for the CDR3 is TGTGCCAGCAGCCAAGCTAGCGGGAGCGGGGTAGATACGCAGTATTTT. Protein: CASSQASGSGVDTQYF.

This clonotype was counted many times. The chain combines TRBV10-3 with TRBJ2-3, with D possibly being TRBD2 (5 bases). This CDR3 is built from 13 residues. Trimming shortened V by 4 bases and J by 3 bases, and 8 bases separated the two germline ends. From germline, CDR1 is ENHRY and CDR2 SYGVKD. The CDR3 DNA sequence: TGTGCCATCAGTGGACGAGGGACAGATACGCAGTATTTT. Amino acids: CAISGRGTDTQYF.

This clonotype was counted ten times or more. The rearrangement joins TRBV6-1 to TRBJ1-2; D remains unclear. With 6 bases removed from V and 3 bases from J, the gap between germline ends came to 17 bases. The CDR3 has 15 amino acids. Germline lookup yields CDR1 MNHNS and CDR2 SASEGT. The CDR3 sequence: CASRSPVPSYYGYTF. The CDR3, as DNA: TGTGCCAGCAGGTCCCCCGTACCCTCTTACTATGGCTACACCTTC.

This clonotype was detected ten times or more. The V call is TRBV6-5, the J call TRBJ2-3; 13 bases map to TRBD2. This CDR3 has 15 residues. The germline CDR1 and CDR2 sequences are MNHEY and SVGAGI. V shed 2 bases and J 8 bases; nucleotides not matched to a gene: 4. The CDR3 sequence: CASSYHTSGGGTQYF. In DNA, the CDR3 is TGTGCCAGCAGTTACCACACTAGCGGGGGGGGTACGCAGTATTTT.

This clonotype was detected many times. The V and J genes are TRBV29-1 and TRBJ1-2; D is ambiguous. V was trimmed by 6 bases and J by 4 bases, leaving 18 bases between them. The CDR3 runs to 14 residues. Germline values: CDR1 SQVTM, CDR2 ANQGSEA. The CDR3 sequence: CSVSPDGGLYGYTF. As DNA, the CDR3 is TGCAGCGTAAGCCCGGACGGAGGGCTCTATGGCTACACCTTC.

This clonotype was recorded at least ten times. This chain uses TRBV9 with TRBJ1-1; D not resolved. Trimming stripped 0 bases from V and 4 bases from J, with 7 bases between. Germline values: CDR1 SGDLS, CDR2 YYNGEE. The CDR3 is 13 amino acids. The CDR3 region has the DNA TGTGCCAGCAGCGTAGCCCGGGGCACTGAAGCTTTCTTT. Translation: CASSVARGTEAFF.

This clonotype was detected ten times or more. The genes are TRBV12-3 or TRBV12-4 and TRBJ2-2; 10 bases map to TRBD1. CDR3 size: 15 residues. J lost 6 bases, V lost 5 bases, and 6 bases had no gene match. The DNA of the CDR3 is TGTGCCAGCAGTCCGGGACAGGGGTTCTCCGGGGAGCTGTTTTTT. Protein: CASSPGQGFSGELFF.

Ten or more counts support this clonotype. The chain has TRBV6-5 and TRBJ1-1; 7 bases are shared with TRBD1. In germline, CDR1 is MNHEY, CDR2 SVGAGI. The CDR3 contains 13 residues. After removal of 2 bases from V and 4 bases from J, the junction contained 1 base not matched to a gene. The CDR3 DNA reads as TGTGCCAGCAGTTACCACAGGGGCACTGAAGCTTTCTTT. Translation: CASSYHRGTEAFF.

The chain carries TRBV20-1 and TRBJ2-7; 10 positions agree with TRBD1. CDR3 length: 13 residues. With V trimmed by 6 bases and J by 2 bases, 4 bases remained unmatched. Germline CDR1 and CDR2: DFQATT and SNEGSKA (reference sequence). CDR3 bases: TGCAGTGCAGGGGGACAGGGGACCTACGAGCAGTACTTC. It codes for CSAGGQGTYEQYF.

This clonotype was recorded at least ten times. The CDR3 protein is CASSFGTASIEQYF. The DNA of the CDR3 is TGTGCCAGCAGCTTCGGGACGGCCTCCATCGAGCAGTACTTC. This rearrangement joins TRBV5-6 to TRBJ2-7; D is possibly TRBD1 or TRBD2 (5 bases each). In germline, CDR1 is SGHDT, CDR2 YYEEEE. This CDR3 contains 14 residues. The V end was cut by 2 bases, the J end by 6 bases, with 15 bases between.

This clonotype has just a few counts. A read error may produce the germline difference seen at one junction end. V is TRBV2 and J is TRBJ2-7; TRBD2 matches 8 bases. The CDR3 extends over 16 amino acids. The germline CDR1 and CDR2 sequences are SNHLY and FYNNEI. The CDR3 DNA reads as TGTGCCAGCGGTGACGGGACTAGGCGGGGCTCCTACGAGCAGTACTTC. Residues: CASGDGTRRGSYEQYF.

This clonotype came up many times. The chain links TRBV12-3 or TRBV12-4 to TRBJ2-1, with D unresolved. The CDR3 covers 13 residues. V shed 5 bases and J shed 8 bases, with 13 bases lying between them. This CDR3 is CASSLATAHEQFF. CDR3 nucleotide sequence: TGTGCCAGCAGTCTCGCTACGGCCCATGAGCAGTTCTTC.

The table lists this clonotype with many counts. This rearrangement joins TRBV10-3 to TRBJ1-5; 7 nucleotides line up with TRBD1. This CDR3 is 14 amino acids long. Germline V gene lookup returns CDR1 ENHRY and CDR2 SYGVKD. V trimming: 11 bases; J trimming: 3 bases; junction bases outside the gene matches: 10. The CDR3 loop is CAVASGQLNQPQHF. CDR3 DNA sequence: TGTGCCGTCGCTTCGGGACAGCTCAATCAGCCCCAGCATTTT.

This clonotype came up many times. The rearrangement uses TRBV14 and TRBJ2-7; 8 bases fit TRBD1. V lost 2 bases and J lost 0; bases outside the gene matches: 3. CDR3 length equals 15 residues. Germline V gene sequence: CDR1 SGHDN, CDR2 FVKESK. CDR3 in DNA: TGTGCCAGCAGCCAAACAGGGGGAAACTCCTACGAGCAGTACTTC. Protein product: CASSQTGGNSYEQYF.

The CDR3 sequence: CASSLTEGPYEQYF. The CDR3 DNA sequence: TGTGCCAGCAGCCTGACGGAGGGGCCCTACGAGCAGTACTTC. The V call is TRBV7-9, the J call TRBJ2-7, with D maybe TRBD2 (6 bases). V was shortened by 5 bases and J by 2 bases, with 13 bases between the two germline ends. CDR3 length: 14 amino acids. Germline V gene data show CDR1 as SEHNR and CDR2 as FQNEAQ (reference sequence).

The sample holds many counts of this clonotype. This chain joins TRBV7-6 and TRBJ2-1; 8 nucleotides line up with TRBD2. V was pared by 5 bases and J by 9 bases, with 6 bases of the junction left unmatched. The CDR3 is 13 amino acids. Germline-derived CDR1 and CDR2 are SGHVS and FNYEAQ. The CDR3 DNA reads TGTGCCAGCAGCCCGGGACTAGATCTTGAGCAGTTCTTC. Translated: CASSPGLDLEQFF.

The chain uses TRBV3-1 and TRBJ1-5, with TRBD1 matching 10 bases. Germline lookup yields CDR1 LGHDT and CDR2 YNNKEL (reference sequence). Trimming at V came to 1 base and at J to 5 bases, leaving 2 bases not matched to a gene. The CDR3 totals 15 residues. The CDR3 is CASSQGGQGDQPQHF. CDR3 DNA sequence: TGTGCCAGCAGCCAAGGCGGACAGGGGGATCAGCCCCAGCATTTT.